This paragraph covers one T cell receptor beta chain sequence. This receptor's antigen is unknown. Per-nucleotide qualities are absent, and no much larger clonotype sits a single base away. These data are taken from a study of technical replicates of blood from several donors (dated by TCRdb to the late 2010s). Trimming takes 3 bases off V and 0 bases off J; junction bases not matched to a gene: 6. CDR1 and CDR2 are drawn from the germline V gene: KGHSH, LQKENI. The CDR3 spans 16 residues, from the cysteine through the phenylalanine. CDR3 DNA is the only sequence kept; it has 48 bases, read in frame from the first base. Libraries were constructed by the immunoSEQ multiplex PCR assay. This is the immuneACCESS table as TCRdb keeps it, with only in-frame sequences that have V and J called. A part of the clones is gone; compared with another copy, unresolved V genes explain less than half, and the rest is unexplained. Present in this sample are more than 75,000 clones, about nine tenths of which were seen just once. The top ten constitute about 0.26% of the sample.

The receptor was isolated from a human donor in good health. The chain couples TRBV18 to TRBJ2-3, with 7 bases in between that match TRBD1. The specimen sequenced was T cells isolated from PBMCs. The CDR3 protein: CASSPRQGPSTDTQYF. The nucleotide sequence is TGTGCCAGCTCACCGAGACAGGGACCTAGCACAGATACGCAGTATTTT.